The present TCR beta chain was sequenced within a study of T-cell reconstitution after alpha-beta-depleted transplantation in children. The library targeted TCRbeta and was prepared with unique molecular identifiers. MiXCR, applied by TCRdb to the PCR reads, yields one record per CDR3 protein. The table includes 450,000 to 550,000 distinct CDR3 sequences, approximately 10% detected once. This clonotype was seen a handful of times. The sequence was obtained from a female patient between 2 and 10 years old who had a stem cell transplant for aplastic anemia, so the T cells may come from the graft donor. Source: PBMCs, mostly from graft donor cells, taken 180 days after TCRalphabeta/CD19-depleted stem cell transplant.

The CDR3 reads CASSFWAGSSGANVLTF. DNA of the CDR3: TGTGCCAGCAGTTTTTGGGCAGGGAGCTCTGGGGCCAACGTCCTGACTTTC. The chain uses TRBV27 and TRBJ2-6; D is tentatively TRBD1 or TRBD2 (5 bases each). The length of the CDR3 is 17 residues. Germline CDR1 MNHEY, CDR2 SMNVEV (reference sequence). V shed 3 bases and J shed 0 bases, with 12 bases lying between them.